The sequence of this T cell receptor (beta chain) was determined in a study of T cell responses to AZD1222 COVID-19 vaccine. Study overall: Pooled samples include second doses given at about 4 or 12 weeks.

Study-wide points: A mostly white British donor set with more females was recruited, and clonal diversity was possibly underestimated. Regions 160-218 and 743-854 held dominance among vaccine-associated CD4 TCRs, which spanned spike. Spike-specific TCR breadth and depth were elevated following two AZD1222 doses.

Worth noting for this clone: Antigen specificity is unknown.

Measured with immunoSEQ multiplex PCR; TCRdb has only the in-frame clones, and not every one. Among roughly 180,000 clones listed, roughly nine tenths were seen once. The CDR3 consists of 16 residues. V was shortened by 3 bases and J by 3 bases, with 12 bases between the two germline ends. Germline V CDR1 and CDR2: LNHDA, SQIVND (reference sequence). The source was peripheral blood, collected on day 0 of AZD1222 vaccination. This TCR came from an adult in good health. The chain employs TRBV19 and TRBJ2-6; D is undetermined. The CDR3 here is CASSMLGKIGANVLTF. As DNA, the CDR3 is TGTGCCAGTAGTATGCTGGGGAAGATTGGGGCCAACGTCCTGACTTTC.